These T cell receptor beta chains were read from a single sample in a study of cytomegalovirus exposure and HLA in healthy donors. Here immunoSEQ multiplex PCR was the method, and the copy in TCRdb shows in-frame clones only, minus some. The profile shows tens of thousands of clones, approximately 93% of them singletons. Sequenced input: PBMCs. The receptors originated from a woman between 18 and 30 years old in good health and CMV-seronegative. Both conserved end residues are part of each CDR3. Fields, in order: D gene, clone size, V gene, J gene, CDR3 protein, CDR3 DNA. A D gene is named only where the DNA matches it firmly. Clone size is stated in some rows and not others, as once, few, many or a class when expanded.

D: -; size: -; V: TRBV5-6; J: TRBJ1-1; CDR3: CASSLHGESTEAFF; DNA: TGTGCCAGCAGCCTACACGGGGAGAGTACTGAAGCTTTCTTT
D: -; size: -; V: TRBV25-1; J: TRBJ1-4; CDR3: CASSEYEEKLFF; DNA: TGTGCCAGCAGTGAATACGAGGAAAAACTGTTTTTT
D: TRBD1; size: -; V: TRBV28; J: TRBJ1-4; CDR3: CASSLPQGGNEKLFF; DNA: TGTGCCAGCAGTTTGCCTCAGGGGGGAAATGAAAAACTGTTTTTT
D: TRBD2; size: -; V: TRBV9; J: TRBJ2-5; CDR3: CASSTLAGGQETQYF; DNA: TGTGCCAGCAGCACACTAGCGGGGGGACAAGAGACCCAGTACTTC
D: -; size: -; V: TRBV19; J: TRBJ1-5; CDR3: CASSMWDTSNQPQHF; DNA: TGTGCCAGTAGTATGTGGGACACTAGCAATCAGCCCCAGCATTTT
D: TRBD1; size: -; V: TRBV4-3; J: TRBJ1-1; CDR3: CASSQGVGTVLKAFF; DNA: TGCGCCAGCAGCCAAGGGGTTGGGACAGTCTTAAAAGCTTTCTTT
D: TRBD1; size: -; V: TRBV7-9; J: TRBJ2-3; CDR3: CASTGGVHGGGTQYF; DNA: TGTGCCAGCACAGGGGGCGTTCACGGGGGCGGTACGCAGTATTTT
D: -; size: -; V: TRBV5-1; J: TRBJ1-1; CDR3: CASSPNLDTEAFF; DNA: TGCGCCAGCAGCCCTAATTTGGACACTGAAGCTTTCTTT
D: -; size: -; V: TRBV5-6; J: TRBJ1-5; CDR3: CASTKIGTSGSNQPQHF; DNA: TGTGCCAGCACCAAGATAGGGACATCGGGAAGCAATCAGCCCCAGCATTTT
D: -; size: -; V: TRBV7-2; J: TRBJ2-5; CDR3: CASTVLGGGLGETQYF; DNA: TGTGCCAGTACCGTTCTGGGGGGGGGCCTCGGAGAGACCCAGTACTTC
D: TRBD1; size: -; V: TRBV18; J: TRBJ2-3; CDR3: CASSPWTGRGDTQYF; DNA: TGTGCCAGCTCACCTTGGACAGGTCGGGGAGATACGCAGTATTTT
D: TRBD1; size: -; V: TRBV6-1; J: TRBJ1-1; CDR3: CASSGRQGMTEAFF; DNA: TGTGCCAGCAGTGGAAGACAGGGGATGACTGAAGCTTTCTTT
D: TRBD1; size: -; V: TRBV9; J: TRBJ1-2; CDR3: CASSDGDRAGQGYTF; DNA: TGTGCCAGCAGCGACGGCGACAGGGCGGGTCAAGGCTACACCTTC
D: TRBD1; size: -; V: TRBV18; J: TRBJ1-1; CDR3: CASSPFQGDTEAFF; DNA: TGTGCCAGCTCACCGTTCCAGGGGGACACTGAAGCTTTCTTT
D: TRBD2; size: -; V: TRBV7-3; J: TRBJ2-3; CDR3: CASSSYSGGSDTQYF; DNA: TGTGCCAGCAGCTCCTATAGCGGGGGATCTGATACGCAGTATTTT
D: TRBD1; size: -; V: TRBV2; J: TRBJ1-5; CDR3: CASSSQTGLGSNQPQHF; DNA: TGTGCCAGCAGTTCTCAGACAGGGTTGGGAAGCAATCAGCCCCAGCATTTT
D: -; size: once; V: TRBV29-1; J: TRBJ2-2; CDR3: CSVGSYYTGELFF; DNA: TGCAGCGTTGGGAGTTATTACACCGGGGAGCTGTTTTTT
D: TRBD2; size: -; V: TRBV5-1; J: TRBJ2-5; CDR3: CASSLRPSGVETQYF; DNA: TGCGCCAGCAGCTTGAGACCTAGCGGGGTAGAGACCCAGTACTTC
D: TRBD1; size: -; V: TRBV5-1; J: TRBJ1-4; CDR3: CASSIGQGANEKLFF; DNA: TGCGCCAGCAGCATCGGACAGGGGGCGAATGAAAAACTGTTTTTT
D: -; size: few; V: TRBV6-6; J: TRBJ2-1; CDR3: CASKLDSYNEQFF; DNA: TGTGCCAGCAAATTGGACAGTTACAATGAGCAGTTCTTC
D: TRBD1; size: -; V: TRBV7-8; J: TRBJ1-3; CDR3: CASSSTWTGRNTIYF; DNA: TGTGCCAGCAGCTCCACCTGGACAGGGAGAAACACCATATATTTT
D: TRBD2; size: -; V: TRBV6-5; J: TRBJ2-5; CDR3: CASSFRTSRQTQYF; DNA: TGTGCCAGCAGTTTCCGGACTAGCCGACAGACCCAGTACTTC